This is a list of T cell receptor beta chains from one sample in a study of blood T cells in healthy people across ages. MiXCR, run by TCRdb on the 5' RACE reads, gives a single entry per CDR3 protein. Here the sample spans roughly 1,300,000 distinct CDR3 sequences, around 59% being singletons. Material: blood. The receptor source for this set is a man between 18 and 29 years old in good health. The CDR3 runs from the conserved cysteine through the conserved F or W. Fields, in order: J gene, V gene, CDR3 protein.

TRBJ2-1 TRBV2 CASSEGASNEQFF
TRBJ2-7 TRBV6-5 CASSYSIGEQYF
NA TRBV7-6 CASSFVLAGAEQYF
TRBJ2-2 TRBV29-1 CSVVRMRDGELFF
TRBJ2-5 TRBV7-9 CASSLVMGAETQYF
TRBJ2-7 TRBV28 CASSPAAPYERYF
NA TRBV20-1 CSARDSRGVYEQYF
TRBJ2-1 TRBV29-1 CSVAGASGRARNEQFF
TRBJ2-2 TRBV28 CASGKGSTGELFF
TRBJ2-5 TRBV4-1 CASSQVWGDQQETQYF
TRBJ2-1 TRBV9 CASSVAEASSYNEQFF
TRBJ2-3 TRBV20-1 CSASLRGTDTQYF
NA TRBV7-8 CASSLAVSGLGETQYF
TRBJ2-3 TRBV5-1 CASSGQGANTQYF
TRBJ1-5 TRBV28 CASMLGAVRQPQHF
TRBJ1-4 TRBV28 CASRSQGAGGEGEKLFF
TRBJ2-7 TRBV25-1 CASSAWDSQRTGPYYEQYF
TRBJ2-7 TRBV7-7 CASSLVLGSEQYF
TRBJ2-5 TRBV3-1 CASSQPRYSTETQYF
TRBJ2-3 TRBV4-1 CASSAGRLSADTQYF
NA TRBV20-1 CSARDYKNSYEQYF
TRBJ1-2 TRBV2 CASSERDRNYGYTF
TRBJ2-7 TRBV20-1 CSARLTNSYEQYF
TRBJ2-5 TRBV10-3 CAISESTGLAGEETQYF
TRBJ2-7 TRBV15 CATSRDEWDSPIYEQYF
TRBJ2-2 TRBV29-1 CSVVFQNTGELFF